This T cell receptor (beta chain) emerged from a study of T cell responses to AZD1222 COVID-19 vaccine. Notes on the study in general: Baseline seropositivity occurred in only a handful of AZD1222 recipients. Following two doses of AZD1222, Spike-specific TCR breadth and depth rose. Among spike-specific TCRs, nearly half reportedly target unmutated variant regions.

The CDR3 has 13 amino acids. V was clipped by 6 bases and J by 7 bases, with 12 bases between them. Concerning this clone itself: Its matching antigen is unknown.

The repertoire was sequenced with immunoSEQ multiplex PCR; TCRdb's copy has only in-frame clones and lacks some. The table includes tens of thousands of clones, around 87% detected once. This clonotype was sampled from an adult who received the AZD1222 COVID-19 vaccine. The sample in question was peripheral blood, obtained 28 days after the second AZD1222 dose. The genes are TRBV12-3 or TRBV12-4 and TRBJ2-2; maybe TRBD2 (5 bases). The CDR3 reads CASRVPGGGELFF. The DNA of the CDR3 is TGTGCCAGCAGGGTTCCTGGAGGCGGGGAGCTGTTTTTT.